These T cell receptor beta chains were read from a single sample in a study of T cell responses to AZD1222 COVID-19 vaccine. Here immunoSEQ multiplex PCR was the method, and the copy in TCRdb shows in-frame clones only, minus some. The sample has about 110,000 clones, roughly 86% seen once. The sequencing here drew on peripheral blood, taken on day 0 of AZD1222 vaccination. These receptors all stem from an adult in good health. The CDR3 runs from the conserved cysteine through the conserved F or W. Each record gives: J gene, clone size, V gene, D gene, CDR3 protein. The D gene is left open where the match is weak. The size field is filled for only some rows; it gives once, few, many or a size class.

TRBJ1-2	NA	TRBV30	TRBD1	CAWMDRQTDLYSYTF
TRBJ2-5	NA	TRBV21-1	NA	CASSGDLTLAETQYF
TRBJ2-7	NA	TRBV15	TRBD1	CASADRDRDFYEQYF
TRBJ1-6	NA	TRBV7-2	TRBD1	CASSLTGTGGGSPLHF
TRBJ1-3	NA	TRBV7-2	TRBD1	CASSLWTGGGGNTIYF
TRBJ1-5	NA	TRBV19	TRBD1	CASSTLQGGNQPQHF
TRBJ2-7	NA	TRBV19	TRBD1	CASSGTGPSSYEQYF
TRBJ2-2	NA	TRBV5-4	NA	CASSFSRNTGELFF
TRBJ2-1	NA	TRBV29-1	TRBD1	CSAGTGNNEQFF
TRBJ1-1	NA	TRBV6-5	TRBD1	CASSPDRGIAEAFF
TRBJ2-3	few	TRBV2	NA	CASRDSGATDTQYF
TRBJ1-4	NA	TRBV5-5	NA	CASSLSPRTVGELFF
TRBJ2-5	few	TRBV12-3/TRBV12-4	NA	CASSFDNLGTQYF
TRBJ2-2	NA	TRBV5-3	TRBD1	CARSLTGTGGGNRPGELFF
TRBJ1-2	NA	TRBV20-1	NA	CSASSGKGGYTF
TRBJ1-5	NA	TRBV2	TRBD1	CASSVEDRANQPQHF
TRBJ1-1	NA	TRBV5-1	NA	CASSLGDNTEAFF
TRBJ2-2	NA	TRBV28	NA	CASSFRGANTGELFF
TRBJ2-5	medium-sized	TRBV10-1	NA	CASSATTSRETQYF
TRBJ1-2	once	TRBV5-6	NA	CASSSTRQANYGYTF
TRBJ2-1	NA	TRBV16	NA	CASSQFTPSSYNEQFF
TRBJ2-7	once	TRBV5-1	TRBD1	CASSSRTGGVEQYF
TRBJ1-2	NA	TRBV18	NA	CASSPSWLGYGYTF
TRBJ1-5	few	TRBV6-5	NA	CASSRGHDSNQPQHF
TRBJ2-5	NA	TRBV29-1	TRBD2	CSVGIGTSGGGETQYF
TRBJ1-5	NA	TRBV6-5	NA	CASTADFNQPQHF
TRBJ2-5	NA	TRBV28	NA	CASGGAGETQYF
TRBJ1-3	NA	TRBV30	TRBD1	CAWRRGTAGNTIYF
TRBJ2-3	NA	TRBV7-9	NA	CASSRTGLRVDTQYF
TRBJ1-2	NA	TRBV7-3	NA	CASSLPRGGGGVHGYTF
TRBJ2-7	NA	TRBV7-2	NA	CASSRLLDNGYEQYF
TRBJ1-4	once	TRBV29-1	NA	CSVPASNEKLFF
TRBJ2-7	NA	TRBV12-3/TRBV12-4	NA	CASSPRGSYEQYF
TRBJ2-2	once	TRBV2	NA	CASRAVQGAGELFF
TRBJ2-3	NA	TRBV6-5	NA	CASRLTRSTDTQYF
TRBJ1-4	NA	TRBV23-1	TRBD1	CASSPTTLFRGQGKGNEKLFF
TRBJ1-2	NA	TRBV6-5	NA	CASSLDTNYGYTF
TRBJ2-3	NA	TRBV7-2	TRBD2	CASSLLADPSTDTQYF
TRBJ2-1	NA	TRBV5-1	NA	CASSLAAEEQFF
TRBJ1-1	NA	TRBV30	NA	CAWSVRDDTEAFF
TRBJ1-4	NA	TRBV6-5	NA	CASSYSSNEKLFF
TRBJ1-1	NA	TRBV28	NA	CASSFRAVEAFF
TRBJ1-1	NA	TRBV5-4	TRBD1	CASLGGDRVQEAFF
TRBJ2-1	NA	TRBV19	NA	CASKGNRDTTYNEQFF
TRBJ1-5	NA	TRBV4-1	NA	CASSQGQGLSNQPQHF
TRBJ1-6	few	TRBV7-9	NA	CASSAKGGLGPLHF
TRBJ1-5	once	TRBV6-5	TRBD1	CASSRDSNQPQHF
TRBJ1-5	NA	TRBV12-3/TRBV12-4	NA	CASSFSSNQPQHF
TRBJ1-2	many	TRBV4-3	NA	CASSQDRANYGYTF
TRBJ1-1	few	TRBV4-2	NA	CASSQAMNTEAFF
TRBJ1-1	NA	TRBV6-5	NA	CASSYGRARGTEAFF
TRBJ2-3	NA	TRBV30	TRBD1	CAWSPGQGDTDTQYF